Below, 19 T cell receptor beta chains from the same sample are listed, as sequenced in a study of T cell repertoires in cytomegalovirus infection (dated by TCRdb to between 2018 and 2021). These TCRs' antigens remain unknown. In light of the paper, this sample's treatment or condition label describes: in vitro stimulation with specific CMV peptide epitopes to enrich CMV-specific T cells. Sequencing instrument: Illumina HiSeq 1500. The public reads were reprocessed in TCRdb via fastp at Q25 and MiXCR, keeping in-frame beta chains. Identical CDR3 proteins give one entry, which carries the most common genes and DNA. The sample table shows 700,000 to 950,000 distinct CDR3 sequences, and approximately 30% are seen once. The ten largest make up roughly 12% of the sample. The sample in question was cultured CD8+ T cells from PBMCs, obtained from culture after CMV antigen stimulation. These receptors all stem from a human donor in good health (CMV status not recorded). Some clones in this sample may be carry-over from other donors' samples.

The chain couples TRBV9 to TRBJ1-5, with D uncertain. CDR3 length: 16 residues. V dropped 2 bases and J dropped 0 bases, with 12 bases sitting between them. Germline values: CDR1 SGDLS, CDR2 YYNGEE. CDR3 DNA: TGTGCCAGCAGCGTGGGCTCGGAAAATAGCAATCAGCCCCAGCATTTT. Residues: CASSVGSENSNQPQHF.

V gene TRBV23-1 combines with J gene TRBJ1-1, with D unresolved. TRBV23-1 belongs to the ORF category, with a function that is uncertain. The CDR3 contains 15 residues. Trimming pared 3 bases from V and 4 bases from J, leaving 15 bases between. As DNA, the CDR3 is TGCGCCAGCAGTCATTCCCCCCTAGAGTGCACTGAAGCTTTCTTT. It yields the protein CASSHSPLECTEAFF.

V is TRBV20-1 and J is TRBJ2-1; D is unresolved. CDR1 is DFQATT, CDR2 SNEGSKA, per germline (reference sequence). V was cut by 1 base and J by 5 bases, with 15 bases left in between. The CDR3 runs 15 residues. The CDR3: CSARALWEADNEQFF. CDR3 in DNA: TGCAGTGCTAGAGCACTATGGGAAGCCGACAATGAGCAGTTCTTC.

This clonotype occurred many times. V usage is TRBV7-6 and J usage is TRBJ2-7, with 8 bases matching TRBD2. This CDR3 contains 15 residues. Losses at the gene ends were 1 base for V and 2 bases for J; bases not matched to a gene: 4. CDR1 and CDR2 (germline): SGHVS, FNYEAQ. CDR3 in DNA: TGTGCCAGCAGCTTAGAGCCGGGGGGGACCTACGAGCAGTACGTC. Its translation is CASSLEPGGTYEQYV.

This clonotype has a count of ten or more. The chain recombines TRBV7-9 with TRBJ1-1, with D possibly matching TRBD1 (5 bases). Germline V gene lookup returns CDR1 SEHNR and CDR2 FQNEAQ (reference sequence). CDR3 length: 15 amino acids. The V gene lost 1 base and the J gene lost 4 bases, with 13 bases spanning the gap. The CDR3 nucleotides read TGTGCCAGCAGCTTAGGATTTGCCAGGGCCACTGAAGCTTTCTTT. This codes for CASSLGFARATEAFF.

This clonotype has ten or more counts. The chain couples TRBV15 to TRBJ2-3; D is ambiguous. CDR3 length: 11 residues. Germline V gene data show CDR1 as LNHNV and CDR2 as YYDKDF (reference sequence). V shed 8 bases and J shed 5 bases, with 8 bases lying between them. CDR3 DNA: TGTGCCACCTCGGGCGGAGATACGCAGTATTTT. It encodes CATSGGDTQYF.

This chain joins TRBV7-9 and TRBJ2-1, with unresolved D. The V end was cut by 8 bases, the J end by 0 bases, with 8 bases between. Germline V gene data show CDR1 as SEHNR and CDR2 as FQNEAQ (reference sequence). CDR3 length: 13 amino acids. CDR3 bases: TGTGCCAGCTACAGTGTCTCCTACAATGAGCAGTTCTTC. As protein: CASYSVSYNEQFF.

This clonotype was observed a single time. The chain combines TRBV15 with TRBJ2-1, with D tentatively TRBD2 (6 bases). CDR1 and CDR2 from the germline V gene are LNHNV and YYDKDF (reference sequence). V dropped 5 bases and J dropped 5 bases, with 16 bases sitting between them. CDR3 length equals 15 residues. The CDR3 loop is CATSQGAGSDNEQFF. The CDR3 nucleotides are TGTGCCACCAGCCAAGGCGCGGGGAGTGACAATGAGCAGTTCTTC.

The chain has TRBV10-3 and TRBJ2-2; D unresolved. Germline V lookup: CDR1 ENHRY, CDR2 SYGVKD. Trimming took off 6 bases at V and 0 bases at J, with 14 bases between the two ends. The CDR3 is 16 residues long. CDR3 nucleotide sequence: TGTGCCATCAGGATTAATACAGAGACGAACACCGGGGAGCTGTTTTTT. As protein: CAIRINTETNTGELFF.

The chain recombines TRBV7-2 with TRBJ2-2, with TRBD1 matching over 10 bases. Germline assignment: CDR1 SGHTA and CDR2 FQGNSA. The CDR3 contains 16 residues. V dropped 5 bases and J dropped 5; count of bases not matched to a gene: 8. CDR3 amino acids: CASSPRDRGKTGELFF. The CDR3 coding sequence is TGTGCCAGCAGCCCCCGGGACAGGGGCAAAACCGGGGAGCTGTTTTTT.

This chain links TRBV27 with TRBJ2-2, with D possibly TRBD2 on 6 matching bases. V lost 3 bases, J lost 1 base, and 12 bases lay in between. CDR1 MNHEY and CDR2 SMNVEV come from the germline V gene (reference sequence). The CDR3 sequence is 16 residues long. The chain's CDR3 is CASSFRESLNTGELFF. As DNA, the CDR3 is TGTGCCAGCAGTTTCCGGGAGAGCTTGAACACCGGGGAGCTGTTTTTT.

Regarding this clonotype: At one boundary the junction diverges from the germline segment, which might be a read error. This chain joins TRBV7-1 and TRBJ1-5; possible D gene TRBD1, 6 bases. TRBV7-1 is given ORF status, its function remaining uncertain. This CDR3 comprises 14 residues. The CDR3: CASSPPGGNQSQHF. DNA of the CDR3: TGTGCCAGCAGCCCCCCCGGGGGCAATCAGTCCCAGCATTTT.

In its sample, this clonotype was seen a few times. The rearrangement joins TRBV7-9 to TRBJ2-2; D perhaps matches TRBD2 (5 bases). Trimming took 4 bases from V and 4 from J, leaving 19 bases between them. This CDR3 is built from 17 residues. Germline V CDR1 and CDR2: SEHNR, FQNEAQ (reference sequence). The CDR3 DNA reads TGTGCCAGCAGCTCCCCGTTGGACCCCGGGATCACCGGGGAGCTGTTTTTT. Translating gives CASSSPLDPGITGELFF.

The chain uses TRBV6-1 and TRBJ2-1; D possibly matches TRBD1 or TRBD2 (5 bases each). Germline V gene data show CDR1 as MNHNS and CDR2 as SASEGT. The ends were cut back, 0 bases at V and 10 bases at J, with 10 bases in the middle. The CDR3 is 13 amino acids. The CDR3 loop reads CASSEAGGWEQFF. The DNA of the CDR3 is TGTGCCAGCAGTGAAGCTGGGGGTTGGGAGCAGTTCTTC.

The chain employs TRBV5-4 and TRBJ2-7; D is possibly TRBD1 (6 bases). There are 15 residues in the CDR3. V was cut by 3 bases and J by 0 bases, with 13 bases left in between. The V gene's germline CDR1 is SGHNT and CDR2 YYREEE (reference sequence). The CDR3, as DNA: TGTGCCAGCAGCTCCGGACAGTCTAGCTCCTACGAGCAGTACGTC. It yields the protein CASSSGQSSSYEQYV.

V and J are TRBV19 and TRBJ2-1; D is unclear. The germline gives CDR1 LNHDA, CDR2 SQIVND (reference sequence). The length of the CDR3 is 15 residues. V lost 3 bases to trimming and J lost 0 bases, with 9 bases between them. The CDR3 here is CASSISPNSYNEQFF. The CDR3 DNA reads TGTGCCAGTAGTATCTCACCCAACTCCTACAATGAGCAGTTCTTC.

J is TRBJ2-3 and V is TRBV13, with 15 bases fitting TRBD2. CDR1 and CDR2 (germline): PRHDT, FYEKMQ (reference sequence). This CDR3 is 18 amino acids long. The V gene end was trimmed by 2 bases and the J gene end by 6 bases; junction bases not matched to a gene: 9. CDR3 nucleotide sequence: TGTGCCAGCAGCTTATCCCTTGGACTAGCGGGGGGGCCTGATACGCAGTATTTT. Amino acid sequence: CASSLSLGLAGGPDTQYF.

In this sample, this clonotype turned up a few times. The gene calls are TRBV20-1 and TRBJ2-1, with a weak D call TRBD2 (7 bases). The CDR3 covers 20 residues. V was shortened by 0 bases and J by 0 bases, with 24 bases between the two germline ends. CDR1 is DFQATT and CDR2 is SNEGSKA in the germline V gene (reference sequence). The CDR3 sequence: CSARDEGGASTWSSYNEQFF. The CDR3 DNA sequence: TGCAGTGCTAGAGATGAAGGGGGGGCCTCCACTTGGAGCTCCTACAATGAGCAGTTCTTC.

This clonotype has ten or more counts. The genes are TRBV20-1 and TRBJ2-7; 7 bases are shared with TRBD1. J gave up 7 bases and V 3 bases, and 3 bases lay outside the gene matches. The CDR3 sequence is 11 residues long. Germline V gene lookup returns CDR1 DFQATT and CDR2 SNEGSKA (reference sequence). The CDR3 bases are TGCAGTGCTAGCCAGGGGGAGGAGCAGTACGTC. Protein: CSASQGEEQYV.